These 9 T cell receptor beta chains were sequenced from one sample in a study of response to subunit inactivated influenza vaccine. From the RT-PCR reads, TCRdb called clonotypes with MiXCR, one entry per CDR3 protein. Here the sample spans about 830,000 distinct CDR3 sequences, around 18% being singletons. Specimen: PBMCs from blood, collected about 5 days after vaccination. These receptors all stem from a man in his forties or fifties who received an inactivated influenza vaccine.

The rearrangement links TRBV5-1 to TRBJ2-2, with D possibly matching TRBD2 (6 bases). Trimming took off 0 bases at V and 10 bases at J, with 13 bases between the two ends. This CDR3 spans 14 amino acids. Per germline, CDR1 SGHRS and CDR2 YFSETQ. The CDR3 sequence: CASSLVRGGSELFF. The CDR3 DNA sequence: TGCGCCAGCAGCTTGGTGCGGGGCGGGTCGGAGCTGTTTTTT.

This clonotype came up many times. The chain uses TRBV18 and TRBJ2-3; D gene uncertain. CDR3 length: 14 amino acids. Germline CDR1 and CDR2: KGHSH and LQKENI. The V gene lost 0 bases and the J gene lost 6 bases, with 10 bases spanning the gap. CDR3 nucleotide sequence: TGTGCCAGCTCACCACCGTACGGGCCCGATACGCAGTATTTT. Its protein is CASSPPYGPDTQYF.

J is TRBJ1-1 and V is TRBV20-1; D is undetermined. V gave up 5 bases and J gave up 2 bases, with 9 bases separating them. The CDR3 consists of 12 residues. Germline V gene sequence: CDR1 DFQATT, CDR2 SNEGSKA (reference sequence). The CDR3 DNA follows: TGCAGTGCTCTGACGGTCAACACTGAAGCTTTCTTT. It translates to CSALTVNTEAFF.

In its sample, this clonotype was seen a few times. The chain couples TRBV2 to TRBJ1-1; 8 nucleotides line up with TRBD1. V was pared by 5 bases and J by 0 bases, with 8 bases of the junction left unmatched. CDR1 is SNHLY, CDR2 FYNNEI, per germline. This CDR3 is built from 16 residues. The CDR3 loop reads CASSRSAGGMNTEAFF. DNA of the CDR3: TGTGCCAGCAGTCGTTCGGCAGGGGGCATGAACACTGAAGCTTTCTTT.

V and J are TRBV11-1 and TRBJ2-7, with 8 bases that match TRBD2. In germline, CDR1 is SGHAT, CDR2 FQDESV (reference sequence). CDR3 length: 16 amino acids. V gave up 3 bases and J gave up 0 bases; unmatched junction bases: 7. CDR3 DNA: TGTGCCAGCAGCTTGTCTAGCGGGCTCTTCTCCTACGAGCAGTACTTC. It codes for CASSLSSGLFSYEQYF.

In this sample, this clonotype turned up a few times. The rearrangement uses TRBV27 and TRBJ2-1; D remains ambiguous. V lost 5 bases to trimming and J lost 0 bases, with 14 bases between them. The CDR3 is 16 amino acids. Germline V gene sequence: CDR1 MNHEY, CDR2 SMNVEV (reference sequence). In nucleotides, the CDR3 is TGTGCCAGCAGTGTAATGGAAACAGTCTCCTACAATGAGCAGTTCTTC. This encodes CASSVMETVSYNEQFF.

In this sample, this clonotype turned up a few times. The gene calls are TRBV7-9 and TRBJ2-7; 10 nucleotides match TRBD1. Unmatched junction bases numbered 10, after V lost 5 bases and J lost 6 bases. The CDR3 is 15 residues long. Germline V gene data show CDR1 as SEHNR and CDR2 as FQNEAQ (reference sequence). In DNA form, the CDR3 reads TGTGCCAGCAGCAGAGGTGGGACAGGGGATCGCGAGCAGTACTTC. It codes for CASSRGGTGDREQYF.

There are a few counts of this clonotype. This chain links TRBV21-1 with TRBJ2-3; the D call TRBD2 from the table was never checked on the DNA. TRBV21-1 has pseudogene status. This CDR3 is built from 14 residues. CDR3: CASSRGGPGDTQYF. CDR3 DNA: TGTGCCAGCAGCAGGGGAGGGCCAGGGGATACGCAGTATTTT.

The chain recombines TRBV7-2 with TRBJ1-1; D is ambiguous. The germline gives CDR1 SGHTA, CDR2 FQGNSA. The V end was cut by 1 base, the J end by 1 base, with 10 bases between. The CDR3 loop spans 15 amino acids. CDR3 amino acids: CASSLGVGRNTEAFF. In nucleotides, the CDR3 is TGTGCCAGCAGCTTAGGCGTTGGGAGGAACACTGAAGCTTTCTTT. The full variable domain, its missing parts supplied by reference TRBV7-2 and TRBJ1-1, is GAGVSQSPSNKVTEKGKDVELRCDPISGHTALYWYRQSLGQGLEFLIYFQGNSAPDKSGLPSDRFSAERTGGSVSTLTIQRTQQEDSAVYLCASSLGVGRNTEAFFGQGTRLTVV.